A single TCR beta chain is shown here with its context. This entry is derived from a study of somatic mutations in cytotoxic T cells in rheumatoid arthritis. Overall study: Using a FACSAria II or Sony SH800, a portion of the V beta antibody-stained T-cell populations were flow-sorted at nearly 100% purity, and among those populations were V beta1+ cells that were then sequenced for TCRB.

Germline-derived CDR1 and CDR2 are MNHEY and SMNVEV (reference sequence). The CDR3 covers 16 residues. Unmatched junction bases numbered 3, after V lost 4 bases and J lost 0 bases. Produced via immunoSEQ multiplex PCR; TCRdb's table is partial and in-frame only. The sample includes approximately 24,000 clones, around 74% of them seen just once. Sequenced material: CD8+ T cells sorted from blood. The sequence came from a woman under 30 in good health. The chain joins TRBV27 to TRBJ2-1; 10 nucleotides align to TRBD2. CDR3 sequence reads: CASSSQREGSYNEQFF. The DNA of the CDR3 is TGTGCCAGCAGTTCCCAGCGGGAGGGCTCCTACAATGAGCAGTTCTTC.